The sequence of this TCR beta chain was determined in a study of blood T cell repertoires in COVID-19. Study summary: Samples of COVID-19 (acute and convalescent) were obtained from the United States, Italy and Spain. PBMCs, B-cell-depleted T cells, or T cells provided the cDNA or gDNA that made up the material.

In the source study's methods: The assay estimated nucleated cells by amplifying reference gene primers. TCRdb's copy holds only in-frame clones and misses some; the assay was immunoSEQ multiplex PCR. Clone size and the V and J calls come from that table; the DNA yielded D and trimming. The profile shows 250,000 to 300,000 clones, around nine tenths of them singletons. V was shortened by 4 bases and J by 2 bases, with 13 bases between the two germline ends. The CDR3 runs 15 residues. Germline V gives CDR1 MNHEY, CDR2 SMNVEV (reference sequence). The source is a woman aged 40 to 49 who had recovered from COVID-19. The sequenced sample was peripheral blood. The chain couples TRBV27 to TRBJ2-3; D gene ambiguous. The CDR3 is CASSSRHSPTDTQYF. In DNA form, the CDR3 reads TGTGCCAGCAGTTCCCGACATTCTCCCACAGATACGCAGTATTTT.